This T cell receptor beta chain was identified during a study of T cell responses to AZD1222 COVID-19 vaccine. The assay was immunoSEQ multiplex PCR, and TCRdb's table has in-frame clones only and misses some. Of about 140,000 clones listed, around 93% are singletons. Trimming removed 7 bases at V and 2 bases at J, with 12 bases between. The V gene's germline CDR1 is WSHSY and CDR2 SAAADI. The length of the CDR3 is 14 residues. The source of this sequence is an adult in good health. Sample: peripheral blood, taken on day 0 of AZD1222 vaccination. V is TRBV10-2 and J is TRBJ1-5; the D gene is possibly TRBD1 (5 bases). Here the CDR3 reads CASTPSGGNQPQHF. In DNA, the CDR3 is TGCGCCAGCACTCCCTCGGGGGGCAATCAGCCCCAGCATTTT.